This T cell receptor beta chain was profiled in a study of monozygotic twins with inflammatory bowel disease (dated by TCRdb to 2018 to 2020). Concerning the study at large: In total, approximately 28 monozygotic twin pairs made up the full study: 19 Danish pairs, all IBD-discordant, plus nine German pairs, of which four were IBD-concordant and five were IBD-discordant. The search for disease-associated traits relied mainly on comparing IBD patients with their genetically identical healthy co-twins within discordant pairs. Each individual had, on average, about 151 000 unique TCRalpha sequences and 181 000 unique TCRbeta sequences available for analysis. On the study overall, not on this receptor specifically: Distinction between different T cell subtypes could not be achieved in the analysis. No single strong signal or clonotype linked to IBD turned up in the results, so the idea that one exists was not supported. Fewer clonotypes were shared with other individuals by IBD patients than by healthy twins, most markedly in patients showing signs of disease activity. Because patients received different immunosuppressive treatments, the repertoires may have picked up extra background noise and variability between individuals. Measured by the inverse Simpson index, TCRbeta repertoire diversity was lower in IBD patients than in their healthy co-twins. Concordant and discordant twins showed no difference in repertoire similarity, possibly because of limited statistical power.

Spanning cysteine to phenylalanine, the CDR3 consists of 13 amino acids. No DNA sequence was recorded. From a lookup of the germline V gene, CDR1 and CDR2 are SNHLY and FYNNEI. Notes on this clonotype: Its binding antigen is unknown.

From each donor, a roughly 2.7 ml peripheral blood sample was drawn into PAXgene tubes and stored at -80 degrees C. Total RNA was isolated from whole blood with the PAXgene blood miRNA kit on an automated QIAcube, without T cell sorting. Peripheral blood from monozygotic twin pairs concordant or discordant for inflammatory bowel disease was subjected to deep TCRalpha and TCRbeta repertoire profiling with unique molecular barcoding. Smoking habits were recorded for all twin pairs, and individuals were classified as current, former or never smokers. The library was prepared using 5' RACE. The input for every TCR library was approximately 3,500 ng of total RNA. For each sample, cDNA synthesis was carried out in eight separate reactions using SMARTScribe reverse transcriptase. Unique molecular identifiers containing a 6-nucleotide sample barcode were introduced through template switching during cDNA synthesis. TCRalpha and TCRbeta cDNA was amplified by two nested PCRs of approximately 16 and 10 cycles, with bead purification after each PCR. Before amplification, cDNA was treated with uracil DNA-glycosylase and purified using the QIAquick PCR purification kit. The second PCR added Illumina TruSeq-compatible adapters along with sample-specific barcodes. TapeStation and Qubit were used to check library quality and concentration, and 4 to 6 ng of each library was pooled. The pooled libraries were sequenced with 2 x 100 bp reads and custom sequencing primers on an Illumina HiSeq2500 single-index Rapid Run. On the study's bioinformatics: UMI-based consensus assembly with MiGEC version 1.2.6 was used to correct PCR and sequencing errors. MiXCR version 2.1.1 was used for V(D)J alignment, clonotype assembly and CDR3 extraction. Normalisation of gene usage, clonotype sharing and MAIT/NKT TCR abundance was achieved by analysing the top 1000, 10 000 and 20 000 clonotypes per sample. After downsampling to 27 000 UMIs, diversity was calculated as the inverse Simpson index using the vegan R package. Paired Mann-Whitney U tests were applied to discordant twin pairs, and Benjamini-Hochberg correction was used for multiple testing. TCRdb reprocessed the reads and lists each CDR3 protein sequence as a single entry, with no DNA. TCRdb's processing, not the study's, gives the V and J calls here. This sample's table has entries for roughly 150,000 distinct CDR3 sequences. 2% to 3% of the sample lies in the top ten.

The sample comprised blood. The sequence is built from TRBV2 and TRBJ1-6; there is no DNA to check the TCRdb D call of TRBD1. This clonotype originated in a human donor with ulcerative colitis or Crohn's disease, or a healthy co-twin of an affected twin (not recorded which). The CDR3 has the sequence CAIETGNNSPLHF.